The rows below give T cell receptor beta chains drawn from one sample of a study of memory CD4+ T cells and cytomegalovirus serostatus. Sequencing used immunoSEQ multiplex PCR; TCRdb keeps in-frame clones, though not all of them. The data show 40,000 to 45,000 clones, around 76% seen once. Sequenced: memory CD4+ T cells from blood. The receptors here all came from an adult in good health and CMV-seronegative. Each CDR3 is given with its conserved first and last residue. Each record gives: clone size, J gene, D gene, V gene, CDR3 protein, CDR3 DNA. The D gene is left open where the match is weak. Part of the rows lack a size; the others show once, few, many or a class for expanded clones.

>NA|TRBJ1-5|NA|TRBV6-6
CASSYRGNQPQHF
TGTGCCAGCAGTTACAGGGGTAATCAGCCCCAGCATTTT
>NA|TRBJ1-1|NA|TRBV6-1
CASSSSGTLLGAFF
TGTGCCAGCAGTTCATCCGGGACCCTGCTCGGAGCTTTCTTT
>few|TRBJ2-7|NA|TRBV6-6
CASRGRYLGVYEQYF
TGTGCCAGCAGAGGACGCTACCTGGGAGTCTACGAGCAGTACTTC
>NA|TRBJ2-3|NA|TRBV9
CASSVDIRGAADTQYF
TGTGCCAGCAGCGTAGATATTCGGGGGGCTGCAGATACGCAGTATTTT
>NA|TRBJ2-2|NA|TRBV9
CASSVGAGVNTGELFF
TGTGCCAGCAGCGTAGGTGCAGGGGTGAACACCGGGGAGCTGTTTTTT
>NA|TRBJ1-5|TRBD1|TRBV9
CASSAGQGSKQPQHF
TGTGCCAGCAGCGCGGGACAGGGGTCCAAGCAGCCCCAGCATTTT
>NA|TRBJ1-6|NA|TRBV7-3
CASSLGTQNSPLHF
TGTGCCAGCAGCTTGGGGACACAGAATTCACCCCTCCACTTT
>NA|TRBJ1-1|NA|TRBV2
CASTEDYSEAFF
TGTGCCAGCACCGAGGACTACTCTGAAGCTTTCTTT
>NA|TRBJ2-2|NA|TRBV5-4
CASRIMGKAGELFF
TGTGCCAGCCGCATTATGGGAAAGGCCGGGGAGCTGTTTTTT
>NA|TRBJ2-5|TRBD2|TRBV6-1
CASSEQAGLAGGAQETQYF
TGTGCCAGCAGTGAACAAGCGGGACTAGCGGGGGGGGCCCAAGAGACCCAGTACTTC
>few|TRBJ1-1|NA|TRBV29-1
CSVEDRGATEAFF
TGCAGCGTTGAAGATCGGGGGGCTACTGAAGCTTTCTTT
>NA|TRBJ2-7|TRBD1|TRBV7-9
CASASGTGSYEQYF
TGTGCCAGCGCTTCCGGGACAGGGTCCTACGAGCAGTACTTC
>NA|TRBJ2-5|TRBD2|TRBV7-3
CASSLLAGLQETQYF
TGTGCCAGCAGCCTGCTAGCGGGGTTACAAGAGACCCAGTACTTC
>NA|TRBJ2-7|TRBD2|TRBV25-1
CASGPSGGVEQYF
TGTGCCAGCGGACCTTCCGGGGGGGTCGAGCAGTACTTC
>NA|TRBJ2-1|NA|TRBV7-2
CASSSTRGFGYNEQFF
TGTGCCAGCAGCTCTACCAGGGGTTTTGGGTACAATGAGCAGTTCTTC
>NA|TRBJ1-2|NA|TRBV29-1
CSAGQTNYGYTF
TGCAGCGCCGGACAGACTAACTATGGCTACACCTTC
>NA|TRBJ2-7|TRBD2|TRBV18
CASSPGTSGVSSYEQYF
TGTGCCAGCTCGCCCGGGACTAGCGGGGTTAGCTCCTACGAGCAGTACTTC
>medium-sized|TRBJ2-5|TRBD2|TRBV5-1
CASSQISPNERGLTQETQYF
TGCGCCAGCAGCCAAATATCCCCCAACGAGCGGGGGCTAACACAAGAGACCCAGTACTTC
>NA|TRBJ1-5|TRBD1|TRBV15
CATSRDRGLNQPQHF
TGTGCCACCAGCAGGGACAGGGGGCTCAATCAGCCCCAGCATTTT
>NA|TRBJ1-2|NA|TRBV28
CASSRRTLGSYGYTF
TGTGCCAGCAGCAGACGGACACTGGGAAGCTATGGCTACACCTTC
>NA|TRBJ1-6|NA|TRBV11-2
CASSDSWHGINSPLHF
TGTGCCAGCAGCGATTCCTGGCACGGGATTAATTCACCCCTCCACTTT
>NA|TRBJ2-3|NA|TRBV28
CASSLGFTDTQYF
TGTGCCAGCAGTTTAGGCTTCACAGATACGCAGTATTTT
>NA|TRBJ1-2|NA|TRBV6-5
CASSYRRGADGYTF
TGTGCCAGCAGTTACCGTAGGGGGGCTGATGGCTACACCTTC
>NA|TRBJ1-4|TRBD1|TRBV28
CASSWDREEKLFF
TGTGCCAGCAGTTGGGACAGGGAAGAAAAACTGTTTTTT
>NA|TRBJ1-6|NA|TRBV6-5
CASSPGDSPLHF
TGTGCCAGCAGTCCCGGGGATTCACCCCTCCACTTT
>once|TRBJ1-1|TRBD1|TRBV14
CASSRLDRGYSEAFF
TGTGCCAGCAGCCGCCTCGACAGGGGTTATTCTGAAGCTTTCTTT
>NA|TRBJ1-1|NA|TRBV5-4
CASSRVNTEAFF
TGTGCCAGCAGTAGGGTGAACACTGAAGCTTTCTTT
>NA|TRBJ1-2|TRBD1|TRBV18
CASSPGQDYGYTF
TGTGCCAGCTCACCCGGACAGGACTATGGCTACACCTTC
>NA|TRBJ2-2|NA|TRBV7-3
CASSLLGGGAGELFF
TGTGCCAGCAGCTTATTGGGCGGGGGCGCCGGGGAGCTGTTTTTT
>NA|TRBJ1-5|TRBD1|TRBV28
CASSPLFQGAGQPQHF
TGTGCCAGCAGTCCTCTATTCCAGGGGGCTGGTCAGCCCCAGCATTTT
>NA|TRBJ2-7|TRBD2|TRBV11-2
CASSKTSGGTYEQYF
TGTGCCAGCAGCAAAACTAGCGGGGGAACCTACGAGCAGTACTTC